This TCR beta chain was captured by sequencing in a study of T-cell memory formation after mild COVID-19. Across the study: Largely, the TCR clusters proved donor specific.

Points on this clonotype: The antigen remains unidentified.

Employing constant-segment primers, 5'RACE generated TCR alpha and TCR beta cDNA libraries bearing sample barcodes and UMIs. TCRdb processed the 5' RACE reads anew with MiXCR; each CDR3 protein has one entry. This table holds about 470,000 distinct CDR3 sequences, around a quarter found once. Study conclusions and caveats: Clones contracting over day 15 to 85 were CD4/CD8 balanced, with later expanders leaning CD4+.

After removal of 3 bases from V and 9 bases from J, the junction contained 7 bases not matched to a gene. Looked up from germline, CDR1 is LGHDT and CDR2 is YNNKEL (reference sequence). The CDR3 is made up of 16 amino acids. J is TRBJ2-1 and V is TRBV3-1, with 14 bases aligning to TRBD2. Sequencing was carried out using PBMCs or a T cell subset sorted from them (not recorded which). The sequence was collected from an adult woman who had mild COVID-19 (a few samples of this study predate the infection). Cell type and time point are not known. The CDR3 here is CASSQGLAGELAEQFF. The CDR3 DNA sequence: TGTGCCAGCAGCCAGGGACTAGCGGGAGAGCTGGCTGAGCAGTTCTTC.